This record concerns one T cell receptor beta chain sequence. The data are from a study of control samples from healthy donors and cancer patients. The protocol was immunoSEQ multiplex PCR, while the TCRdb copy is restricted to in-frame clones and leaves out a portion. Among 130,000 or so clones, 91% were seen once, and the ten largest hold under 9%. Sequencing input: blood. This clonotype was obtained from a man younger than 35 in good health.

CDR3 region: CASSASSVLIQETQYF. The CDR3 bases are TGTGCCAGCAGCGCGTCTAGCGTACTAATCCAAGAGACCCAGTACTTC. J is TRBJ2-5 and V is TRBV9; D is perhaps TRBD2 (6 bases). Per germline, CDR1 SGDLS and CDR2 YYNGEE. CDR3 size: 16 residues. Trimming left V 3 bases short and J 1 base short, with 16 bases between. The full variable domain, completed using reference TRBV9 and TRBJ2-5, is DSGVTQTPKHLITATGQRVTLRCSPRSGDLSVYWYQQSLDQGLQFLIQYYNGEERAKGNILERFSAQQFPDLHSELNLSSLELGDSALYFCASSASSVLIQETQYFGPGTRLLVL.